These 32 T cell receptor beta chains were sequenced from one sample in a study of cytomegalovirus exposure and HLA in healthy donors. PCR employed 60 Vbeta and 13 Jbeta primers. Here immunoSEQ multiplex PCR was the method, and the copy in TCRdb shows in-frame clones only, minus some. This sample has about 120,000 clones, with about three quarters found just once. The specimen was PBMCs. These receptors were collected from a woman in her thirties or forties in good health and CMV-seropositive.

The chain couples TRBV7-3 to TRBJ1-3, with a weak D call TRBD1 (6 bases). The CDR3 is 18 residues long. Germline-derived CDR1 and CDR2 are SGHTA and FQGTGA. V was trimmed by 1 base and J by 0 bases, leaving 16 bases between them. The CDR3 loop is CASSLISQGLNSGNTIYF. DNA for the CDR3: TGTGCCAGCAGCTTAATATCCCAGGGGCTTAACTCTGGAAACACCATATATTTT.

DNA for the CDR3: TGTGCCAGCAGCTTAGTCTCCACAGATACGCAGTATTTT. Protein product: CASSLVSTDTQYF. The rearrangement joins TRBV7-2 to TRBJ2-3, with D hard to call. CDR1 and CDR2 from the germline V gene are SGHTA and FQGNSA. CDR3 size: 13 residues. Trimming removed 1 base from V and 2 bases from J, with 4 bases in between. The complete variable domain, with remaining parts taken from reference TRBV7-2 and TRBJ2-3, reads GAGVSQSPSNKVTEKGKDVELRCDPISGHTALYWYRQSLGQGLEFLIYFQGNSAPDKSGLPSDRFSAERTGGSVSTLTIQRTQQEDSAVYLCASSLVSTDTQYFGPGTRLTVL.

This clone was counted a single time. This chain links TRBV21-1 with TRBJ1-4; the table's D call, TRBD1, was not checked against the DNA. TRBV21-1 is a known pseudogene. The CDR3 loop spans 21 amino acids. The CDR3 is CASSTHQGRLGQAVCYEKLFF. CDR3 coding DNA: TGTGCCAGCAGCACCCACCAAGGACGGTTGGGACAGGCGGTTTGTTATGAAAAACTGTTTTTT.

The genes are TRBV9 and TRBJ1-1, with 7 nucleotides matching TRBD1. The CDR3 loop spans 15 amino acids. CDR1 and CDR2 (germline): SGDLS, YYNGEE. With 4 bases clipped from V and 0 bases from J, the junction kept 6 bases outside the gene matches. The CDR3 bases are TGTGCCAGCAGCTCCCAGGGGGTGGTGAACACTGAAGCTTTCTTT. Translated: CASSSQGVVNTEAFF.

This clone was counted a few times. The chain couples TRBV6-6 to TRBJ1-1; D is perhaps TRBD1 (6 bases). The CDR3 is made up of 13 amino acids. V was cut by 4 bases and J by 5 bases, with 11 bases left in between. Germline assignment: CDR1 MNHNY and CDR2 SVGAGI (reference sequence). The CDR3 coding sequence is TGTGCCAGCAGTTCCGGGGGGCGAACTGAAGCTTTCTTT. This translates into CASSSGGRTEAFF.

This chain connects TRBV5-4 to TRBJ2-1; TRBD2 matches at 14 bases. The germline CDR1 and CDR2 sequences are SGHNT and YYREEE (reference sequence). With V trimmed by 4 bases and J by 5 bases, 8 bases remained unmatched. The CDR3 contains 17 residues. The CDR3: CASSSAGTSGSHNEQFF. As DNA, the CDR3 is TGTGCCAGCAGCAGCGCAGGGACTAGCGGGAGTCACAATGAGCAGTTCTTC.

DNA for the CDR3: TGTGCCAGCGCCGGACAGTCGAACACTGAAGCTTTCTTT. Protein: CASAGQSNTEAFF. The chain carries TRBV6-5 and TRBJ1-1; weak D call: TRBD1 (6 bases). V gave up 8 bases and J gave up 1 base, with 11 bases separating them. CDR3 size: 13 residues. The germline CDR1 and CDR2 sequences are MNHEY and SVGAGI.

The chain carries TRBV4-3 and TRBJ2-3; 12 nucleotides align to TRBD2. The CDR3 runs to 17 residues. Per the germline V gene, CDR1 is LGHNA and CDR2 is YSLEER. With V trimmed by 0 bases and J by 5 bases, 6 bases remained unmatched. The CDR3 loop is CASSQDWASGRVDTQYF. As DNA, the CDR3 is TGCGCCAGCAGCCAAGATTGGGCTAGCGGGAGGGTAGATACGCAGTATTTT.

The rearrangement links TRBV19 to TRBJ1-2; D is perhaps TRBD1 (5 bases). Germline V gene data show CDR1 as LNHDA and CDR2 as SQIVND (reference sequence). V gave up 6 bases and J gave up 2 bases, with 7 bases separating them. The CDR3 totals 12 residues. CDR3 coding DNA: TGTGCCAGTAGCTCAGGGAACTATGGCTACACCTTC. It codes for CASSSGNYGYTF.

The chain carries TRBV5-1 and TRBJ2-3; tentatively, D is TRBD1 (6 bases). The CDR3 length is 12 residues. The V gene lost 5 bases and the J gene lost 4 bases, with 8 bases spanning the gap. CDR1 SGHRS and CDR2 YFSETQ come from the germline V gene. The CDR3 loop reads CASRQGSDTQYF. The CDR3 coding sequence is TGCGCCAGCAGGCAGGGGTCAGATACGCAGTATTTT.

This chain joins TRBV9 and TRBJ1-1; D is perhaps TRBD1 (5 bases). V shed 4 bases and J shed 2 bases, with 12 bases lying between them. Germline CDR1 and CDR2: SGDLS and YYNGEE. This CDR3 is built from 14 residues. The CDR3 loop is CASSKRQKNTEAFF. CDR3 DNA: TGTGCCAGCAGCAAGCGACAGAAAAACACTGAAGCTTTCTTT.

The chain joins TRBV18 to TRBJ1-1; no clear D. This CDR3 comprises 13 residues. Trimming stripped 6 bases from V and 1 base from J, with 9 bases between. From germline, CDR1 is KGHSH and CDR2 LQKENI. This CDR3 reads CASSLRENTEAFF. The CDR3 bases are TGTGCCAGCTCGCTTAGAGAGAACACTGAAGCTTTCTTT.

The gene calls are TRBV27 and TRBJ2-3; 10 bases line up with TRBD1. V shed 2 bases, J shed 4 bases, and the junction held 3 bases outside the gene matches. The germline V gene has CDR1 MNHEY and CDR2 SMNVEV (reference sequence). The CDR3 covers 15 residues. CDR3 sequence: CASSLPGQGSDTQYF. In DNA form, the CDR3 reads TGTGCCAGCAGTTTACCGGGACAGGGGTCAGATACGCAGTATTTT.

The J gene is TRBJ2-5, the V gene TRBV9; D remains ambiguous. Trimming left V 0 bases short and J 4 bases short, with 7 bases between. From germline, CDR1 is SGDLS and CDR2 YYNGEE. The CDR3 loop spans 13 amino acids. CDR3 in amino acids: CASSVGQLETQYF. CDR3 nucleotides: TGTGCCAGCAGCGTAGGGCAGTTAGAGACCCAGTACTTC.

The genes are TRBV6-1 and TRBJ1-5, with TRBD1 matching 7 bases. J lost 4 bases, V lost 3 bases, and 3 bases had no gene match. The germline gives CDR1 MNHNS, CDR2 SASEGT. The CDR3 extends over 14 amino acids. The CDR3 bases are TGTGCCAGCAGTGAGGGACAGCTGAATCAGCCCCAGCATTTT. This gives the protein CASSEGQLNQPQHF.

This sequence joins TRBV19 and TRBJ2-4; D is perhaps TRBD2 (6 bases). The CDR3 has 14 amino acids. V dropped 3 bases and J dropped 11 bases, with 17 bases sitting between them. Germline V gene sequence: CDR1 LNHDA, CDR2 SQIVND (reference sequence). The CDR3 region has the DNA TGTGCCAGTAGTATTCCGGGACTTCTCGATTTTCAGTACTTC. It is translated as CASSIPGLLDFQYF.

This chain joins TRBV29-1 and TRBJ1-1, with D hard to call. Per germline, CDR1 SQVTM and CDR2 ANQGSEA. Between the trimmed V and J ends, which lost 6 bases and 0 bases, there was a span of 11 bases. The CDR3 has 13 amino acids. CDR3 sequence (DNA): TGCAGCGTCAGAGGGATCTTGAACACTGAAGCTTTCTTT. Encoded protein: CSVRGILNTEAFF. The entire variable domain, with the rest obtained from reference TRBV29-1 and TRBJ1-1, is as follows: SAVISQKPSRDICQRGTSLTIQCQVDSQVTMMFWYRQQPGQSLTLIATANQGSEATYESGFVIDKFPISRPNLTFSTLTVSNMSPEDSSIYLCSVRGILNTEAFFGQGTRLTVV.

This chain uses TRBV7-2 with TRBJ1-6; 10 positions agree with TRBD1. This CDR3 comprises 18 residues. V dropped 3 bases and J dropped 10; count of bases not matched to a gene: 15. The germline CDR1 and CDR2 sequences are SGHTA and FQGNSA. DNA for the CDR3: TGTGCCAGCAGCTTTATCGCCGGGACAGGGGTCAGTTCGTCACCCCTCCACTTT. It is translated as CASSFIAGTGVSSSPLHF.

This clone occurred a few times. The chain joins TRBV30 to TRBJ1-5; 8 bases map to TRBD1. The CDR3 runs 14 residues. Germline V gives CDR1 GTSNPN, CDR2 SVGIG (reference sequence). Trimming at V came to 2 bases and at J to 0 bases, leaving 0 bases not matched to a gene. The CDR3 protein is CAWSTGGSNQPQHF. CDR3 sequence (DNA): TGTGCCTGGAGTACAGGGGGTAGCAATCAGCCCCAGCATTTT.

As concerns this clone: At the DNA level, this CDR3 is encoded by other sequences in the same sample as well. The V call is TRBV5-1, the J call TRBJ2-3; 8 bases match TRBD1. Trimming removed 4 bases from V and 1 base from J; junction bases left unmatched: 5. The CDR3 extends over 15 amino acids. The germline V gene encodes CDR1 SGHRS and CDR2 YFSETQ. CDR3 region: CASSLEDRGTDTQYF. The CDR3 DNA reads TGCGCCAGCAGCCTCGAGGACAGGGGCACAGATACGCAGTATTTT.

On this clone itself: The junction and the germline gene differ at one end; a read error may be behind it. The sample holds other DNA sequences that translate to the same CDR3. V gene TRBV7-8 combines with J gene TRBJ1-6; D is ambiguous. Germline V gene sequence: CDR1 SGHVS, CDR2 FQNEAQ. The CDR3 extends over 14 amino acids. CDR3 sequence (DNA): TGTGCCAGCAGCTTAGGCCTAGATAATTCCCCCCTCCACTTT. Amino acids: CASSLGLDNSPLHF.

This clone was detected only a few times. V is TRBV5-8 and J is TRBJ1-1, with TRBD1 matching 9 bases. Germline loops: CDR1 SGHTS, CDR2 YDEGEE. V shed 4 bases and J 0 bases; nucleotides not matched to a gene: 7. CDR3 length: 16 amino acids. The chain's CDR3 is CASSLGTGWMNTEAFF. The CDR3 DNA reads as TGTGCCAGCAGCCTGGGGACAGGGTGGATGAACACTGAAGCTTTCTTT.

V gene TRBV29-1 combines with J gene TRBJ2-3; maybe TRBD1 (6 bases). The germline V gene encodes CDR1 SQVTM and CDR2 ANQGSEA. The CDR3 is 14 amino acids. V lost 5 bases and J 1 base, leaving 13 bases between the germline ends. CDR3 coding DNA: TGCAGCGTTAAAAGGGGGTCGGGCACAGATACGCAGTATTTT. This translates into CSVKRGSGTDTQYF.

The chain employs TRBV5-4 and TRBJ2-7, with D possibly TRBD2 on 5 matching bases. The CDR3 totals 14 residues. From germline, CDR1 is SGHNT and CDR2 YYREEE (reference sequence). Trimming took 1 base from V and 2 from J, leaving 10 bases between them. The chain's CDR3 is CASSLPGNTYEQYF. As DNA, the CDR3 is TGTGCCAGCAGCTTGCCGGGGAACACCTACGAGCAGTACTTC.

V and J are TRBV7-2 and TRBJ2-7; 12 bases fit TRBD1. The CDR3 has 15 residues. The germline V gene has CDR1 SGHTA and CDR2 FQGNSA. With V trimmed by 5 bases and J by 6 bases, 8 bases remained unmatched. The CDR3 DNA reads TGTGCCAGCAGCCTTTCCGGGACAGGGGGCCGCGAGCAGTACTTC. Translated, it gives CASSLSGTGGREQYF. Variable domain in full (rest from reference TRBV7-2 and TRBJ2-7): GAGVSQSPSNKVTEKGKDVELRCDPISGHTALYWYRQSLGQGLEFLIYFQGNSAPDKSGLPSDRFSAERTGGSVSTLTIQRTQQEDSAVYLCASSLSGTGGREQYFGPGTRLTVT.

The J gene is TRBJ1-2, the V gene TRBV9, with D possibly being TRBD1 (5 bases). Trimming cost V 5 bases and J 2 bases, with 10 bases left between them. The CDR3 consists of 13 residues. Germline CDR1 SGDLS, CDR2 YYNGEE. CDR3 loop: CASSLQDNYGYTF. CDR3 sequence (DNA): TGTGCCAGCAGTCTACAGGACAACTATGGCTACACCTTC. The full variable domain, with the rest looked up from reference TRBV9 and TRBJ1-2, is DSGVTQTPKHLITATGQRVTLRCSPRSGDLSVYWYQQSLDQGLQFLIQYYNGEERAKGNILERFSAQQFPDLHSELNLSSLELGDSALYFCASSLQDNYGYTFGSGTRLTVV.

The chain recombines TRBV5-1 with TRBJ2-1; TRBD2 is a possible D gene (5 bases). Trimming took 0 bases from V and 7 from J, leaving 14 bases between them. Per germline, CDR1 SGHRS and CDR2 YFSETQ. The CDR3 runs 15 residues. The CDR3: CASSLAGYEGNEQFF. CDR3 coding DNA: TGCGCCAGCAGCTTGGCCGGTTATGAGGGAAATGAGCAGTTCTTC.

The CDR3 DNA is TGTGCCAGCAGCTTCCGGGACAGGGGGCCTTCCGAGCAGTACTTC. Protein sequence: CASSFRDRGPSEQYF. The chain employs TRBV13 and TRBJ2-7; TRBD1 aligns across 12 bases. The CDR3 totals 15 residues. CDR1 is PRHDT, CDR2 FYEKMQ, per germline (reference sequence). The V gene end was trimmed by 3 bases and the J gene end by 6 bases; junction bases not matched to a gene: 6. Combining the CDR3 with reference TRBV13 and TRBJ2-7 gives the whole variable domain AAGVIQSPRHLIKEKRETATLKCYPIPRHDTVYWYQQGPGQDPQFLISFYEKMQSDKGSIPDRFSAQQFSDYHSELNMSSLELGDSALYFCASSFRDRGPSEQYFGPGTRLTVT.

The chain carries TRBV29-1 and TRBJ2-3; 7 bases match TRBD2. V was pared by 3 bases and J by 2 bases, with 11 bases of the junction left unmatched. The CDR3 is 16 amino acids. CDR1 and CDR2 from the germline V gene are SQVTM and ANQGSEA. The CDR3 sequence is CSVEGGGAGNTDTQYF. The CDR3, as DNA: TGCAGCGTTGAGGGGGGGGGAGCGGGAAACACAGATACGCAGTATTTT.

The chain recombines TRBV6-6 with TRBJ2-2, with 7 bases matching TRBD1. This CDR3 is 16 amino acids long. The germline V gene encodes CDR1 MNHNY and CDR2 SVGAGI (reference sequence). V gave up 2 bases and J gave up 3 bases; unmatched junction bases: 6. The CDR3 loop is CASSYDHRGYTGELFF. Here the CDR3 DNA reads TGTGCCAGCAGTTACGATCACAGGGGATACACCGGGGAGCTGTTTTTT.

This rearrangement joins TRBV11-2 to TRBJ2-5, with D unclear. Deletions cut 5 bases from V and 2 bases from J, with 15 bases between. This CDR3 is built from 15 residues. Germline V gene lookup returns CDR1 SGHAT and CDR2 FQNNGV. CDR3 DNA: TGTGCCAGCAGCGTCGAGCGTGCTTTTCAAGAGACCCAGTACTTC. This sequence encodes CASSVERAFQETQYF.

V and J are TRBV7-2 and TRBJ1-2, with D possibly TRBD1 on 5 matching bases. Germline CDR1 SGHTA, CDR2 FQGNSA. V lost 5 bases and J 0 bases, leaving 7 bases between the germline ends. The CDR3 has 13 amino acids. The CDR3 sequence is CASSLDTNYGYTF. For the CDR3, the DNA is TGTGCCAGCAGCCTGGACACTAACTATGGCTACACCTTC.